The 7 T cell receptor beta chains below all came from one sample that was sequenced in a study of radiation and T cells in renal cell carcinoma. This sample's time point: baseline pretreatment blood. Treatment given: 15 Gy SBRT to primary tumor, nephrectomy 4 weeks later. Produced via immunoSEQ multiplex PCR; TCRdb's table is partial and in-frame only. The top ten clones hold 20% to 25% of a sample with approximately 140,000 clones, 70% to 90% of them seen once. The specimen was blood, collected from a patient whose treatment included radiotherapy and nephrectomy. All receptors derive from a woman between 45 and 60 years old with renal cell carcinoma.

The rearrangement uses TRBV10-3 and TRBJ2-7; a possible D gene is TRBD1 (6 bases). CDR3 length equals 13 residues. Germline V CDR1 and CDR2: ENHRY, SYGVKD. The V end lost 11 bases, the J end lost 0 bases, and 14 bases lay between the germline ends. The CDR3 sequence is CAAAGTLSYEQYF. The CDR3 DNA is TGTGCCGCGGCCGGGACACTCTCCTACGAGCAGTACTTC.

This clone was counted only a few times. CDR3 sequence: CASSPEASTDTQYF. The CDR3 nucleotides are TGTGCCAGCAGCCCCGAGGCTAGCACAGATACGCAGTATTTT. V and J are TRBV11-2 and TRBJ2-3; D not resolved. V lost 5 bases and J lost 0, with 9 bases in between. The CDR3 is 14 amino acids. Germline values: CDR1 SGHAT, CDR2 FQNNGV.

This chain uses TRBV15 with TRBJ1-4; 9 positions match TRBD1. CDR3 length: 16 amino acids. CDR1 LNHNV and CDR2 YYDKDF come from the germline V gene (reference sequence). V dropped 0 bases and J dropped 8; count of bases not matched to a gene: 7. This CDR3 reads CATSRDKRTGVEKLFF. The CDR3 region has the DNA TGTGCCACCAGCAGAGATAAAAGGACAGGGGTCGAAAAACTGTTTTTT.

The chain couples TRBV29-1 to TRBJ2-7; 7 nucleotides line up with TRBD1. The CDR3 runs to 14 residues. J gave up 0 bases and V 1 base, and 3 bases lay outside the gene matches. Germline assignment: CDR1 SQVTM and CDR2 ANQGSEA. CDR3 loop: CSVEVGGSSYEQYF. In DNA form, the CDR3 reads TGCAGCGTTGAAGTAGGGGGCAGCTCCTACGAGCAGTACTTC.

The genes are TRBV4-3 and TRBJ1-5; D may be TRBD1 (6 bases). CDR1 is LGHNA, CDR2 YSLEER, per germline. This CDR3 contains 15 residues. V was shortened by 4 bases and J by 3 bases, with 13 bases between the two germline ends. DNA for the CDR3: TGCGCCAGCAGCCTTGGTAGGGGGGACAATCAGCCCCAGCATTTT. Protein product: CASSLGRGDNQPQHF.

Turning to this clone: The sample holds other DNA sequences that translate to the same CDR3. The chain uses TRBV7-2 and TRBJ1-1; D possibly corresponds to TRBD1 (6 bases). V lost 2 bases to trimming and J lost 2 bases, with 12 bases between them. The CDR3 spans 15 residues. Germline lookup yields CDR1 SGHTA and CDR2 FQGNSA. The CDR3 region is CASSLSAGENTEAFF. Written as DNA, the CDR3 is TGTGCCAGCAGCTTATCCGCAGGGGAAAACACTGAAGCTTTCTTT.

The rearrangement links TRBV7-2 to TRBJ1-3; D is unclear. The V gene's germline CDR1 is SGHTA and CDR2 FQGNSA. The CDR3 extends over 17 amino acids. The V end was cut by 2 bases, the J end by 4 bases, with 18 bases between. CDR3 bases: TGTGCCAGCAGCTTAATAGGTCGAGGGTTATCAGGAAACACCATATATTTT. Translating gives CASSLIGRGLSGNTIYF.